The sequence of this TCR beta chain was determined in a study of T cell changes during pregnancy in multiple sclerosis. The CDR3 covers 15 residues. Germline lookup yields CDR1 SGDLS and CDR2 YYNGEE. The ends were cut back, 4 bases at V and 0 bases at J, with 12 bases in the middle. TCRdb's table, derived via immunoSEQ multiplex PCR, lists solely in-frame clones and lacks some. The sample has around 130,000 clones, 90% to 98% seen once. V usage is TRBV9 and J usage is TRBJ2-3, with D possibly matching TRBD1 (6 bases). The sample here was peripheral blood, taken after pregnancy. This sequence originates from a female donor with multiple sclerosis, enrolled in a pregnancy study. The CDR3 sequence: CASSPLGGSTDTQYF. The CDR3 DNA reads TGTGCCAGCAGCCCCTTAGGGGGAAGCACAGATACGCAGTATTTT.